This entry concerns a single TCR beta chain. Antigen: not known. This sample was included in a study of identical twins. General study results and limits: Conclusions were based on cross-sectional statistical analysis, without following the same donors. Beta out-of-frame sequences showed weaker excess twin sharing. Abundant cord blood beta clonotypes carried fewer insertions; memory repertoires showed none. Compared with unrelated sharing, twin-shared out-of-frame alpha sequences had more low-probability sequences.

This CDR3 is built from 13 residues. Germline CDR1 and CDR2: SGDLS and YYNGEE. Trimming took off 0 bases at V and 8 bases at J, with 9 bases between the two ends. Each CDR3 protein is one row after TCRdb ran MiXCR on the 5' RACE reads. The sample includes around 1.7 million distinct CDR3 sequences, about 32% seen only once; the top ten take 0.25% to 0.3%. The V call is TRBV9, the J call TRBJ2-1; the D is unclear. The sample consisted of cord blood. The receptor was isolated from a newborn girl in good health. CDR3 amino acids: CASSVGVDHEQFF. The CDR3 coding sequence is TGTGCCAGCAGCGTAGGGGTGGACCATGAGCAGTTCTTC.